These T cell receptor beta chains were read from a single sample in a study of shared clonotypes between healthy human individuals. Assay: immunoSEQ multiplex PCR; the TCRdb copy retains only in-frame clones and omits some. The sample consists of a few million clones, 85% to 95% of them appearing once. Sequencing input: naive CD4+ T cells from PBMCs. The source is a man aged 18 to 29 in good health. Some clones in this sample may be carry-over from other donors' samples. Each CDR3 is given with its conserved first and last residue. A D gene is named only where the DNA matches it firmly. Size is stated for part of the rows, as once, few or many counts, or as a class when the clone is expanded.

size,J,D,V,CDR3,DNA
-,TRBJ2-7,-,TRBV5-4,CASSRGEVNYEQYF,TGTGCCAGCAGCAGGGGGGAGGTAAACTACGAGCAGTACTTC
-,TRBJ1-5,TRBD1,TRBV4-1,CASSQANYGTGGGNQPQHF,TGCGCCAGCAGCCAAGCTAATTACGGGACAGGGGGTGGGAATCAGCCCCAGCATTTT
-,TRBJ2-7,-,TRBV11-2,CASSRTGPYEQYF,TGTGCCAGCAGCCGGACCGGGCCCTACGAGCAGTACTTC
-,TRBJ2-7,-,TRBV6-5,CATLGGGGGSYEQYF,TGTGCCACACTTGGGGGCGGGGGCGGCTCCTACGAGCAGTACTTC
-,TRBJ1-5,-,TRBV29-1,CSVESSTGNQPQHF,TGCAGCGTTGAATCGTCCACTGGCAATCAGCCCCAGCATTTT
-,TRBJ1-5,-,TRBV7-8,CASSLGRVRQPQHF,TGTGCCAGCAGCCTCGGACGGGTACGGCAGCCCCAGCATTTT
-,TRBJ2-3,TRBD2,TRBV9,CASSVLAGVQDTQYF,TGTGCCAGCAGCGTACTAGCGGGAGTACAAGATACGCAGTATTTT
-,TRBJ2-1,TRBD2,TRBV7-8,CASSEGLVYNEQFF,TGTGCCAGCAGCGAGGGACTAGTCTACAATGAGCAGTTCTTC
-,TRBJ1-2,-,TRBV5-6,CASSLGPGPSYGYTF,TGTGCCAGCAGCTTGGGTCCGGGACCGAGCTATGGCTACACCTTC
-,TRBJ1-2,TRBD1,TRBV6-6,CASSYSKTGGHGYTF,TGTGCCAGCAGTTACTCGAAGACAGGGGGCCATGGCTACACCTTC
-,TRBJ1-2,-,TRBV5-1,CASSLGQEFDGYTF,TGCGCCAGCAGCTTGGGTCAGGAATTCGATGGCTACACCTTC
once,TRBJ2-5,-,TRBV6-1,CASSELFTGAETQYF,TGTGCCAGCAGTGAACTCTTCACAGGCGCGGAGACCCAGTACTTC
-,TRBJ2-7,TRBD2,TRBV5-4,CASSSTSGRGDYEQYF,TGTGCCAGCAGCTCGACTAGCGGGAGGGGGGACTACGAGCAGTACTTC
-,TRBJ2-5,TRBD2,TRBV19,CASSIYPSGAQETQYF,TGTGCCAGTAGTATCTATCCTAGCGGTGCTCAAGAGACCCAGTACTTC
-,TRBJ2-1,TRBD2,TRBV30,CAWSPLGRREGRNNEQFF,TGTGCCTGGAGTCCCCTAGGGAGGCGGGAGGGCCGAAACAATGAGCAGTTCTTC
-,TRBJ2-7,-,TRBV7-2,CASSLLLDEQYF,TGTGCCAGCAGCTTGCTTCTGGACGAGCAGTACTTC
-,TRBJ2-1,TRBD1,TRBV5-1,CASSRGVGQGGFEQFF,TGCGCCAGCAGCCGGGGAGTGGGACAGGGGGGTTTTGAGCAGTTCTTC
once,TRBJ2-7,TRBD1,TRBV7-9,CASSLRQGYLFSF,TGTGCCAGCAGCCTTCGACAGGGCTACTTGTTTTCCTTC
-,TRBJ1-6,-,TRBV4-2,CASSQDERFSYNSPLHF,TGTGCCAGCAGCCAAGACGAGCGTTTCTCCTATAATTCACCCCTCCACTTT
-,TRBJ2-3,TRBD2,TRBV7-3,CASSLNRASGRTDTQYF,TGTGCCAGCAGCTTAAATCGGGCTAGCGGGAGAACAGATACGCAGTATTTT
-,TRBJ1-2,TRBD1,TRBV7-8,CASSPDRVAHYGYTF,TGTGCCAGCAGCCCCGACAGGGTGGCACACTATGGCTACACCTTC
-,TRBJ2-2,-,TRBV27,CASSRNTGELFF,TGTGCCAGCAGTAGGAACACCGGGGAGCTGTTTTTT
-,TRBJ1-5,-,TRBV10-3,CAISAAGNNQPQHF,TGTGCCATCAGTGCAGCAGGAAACAATCAGCCCCAGCATTTT
-,TRBJ1-2,TRBD1,TRBV5-1,CASSPSGGYYGYTF,TGCGCCAGCAGTCCCTCAGGGGGCTACTATGGCTACACCTTC
-,TRBJ2-5,-,TRBV9,CASSVDRTETQYF,TGTGCCAGCAGCGTAGACAGGACGGAGACCCAGTACTTC
once,TRBJ1-1,-,TRBV21-1,CASSKALYFRPNTEAFF,TGTGCCAGCAGCAAAGCGCTTTACTTCCGACCTAACACTGAAGCTTTCTTT
-,TRBJ2-4,-,TRBV12-2,CASRLVVCGAGVAKNIQYF,TGTGCAAGTCGCTTAGTGGTTTGTGGGGCGGGAGTAGCCAAAAACATTCAGTACTTC
once,TRBJ2-5,TRBD1,TRBV4-1,CASSQDSAGGPETQYF,TGCGCCAGCAGCCAAGATTCGGCAGGGGGCCCCGAGACCCAGTACTTC
once,TRBJ1-2,TRBD1,TRBV27,CASSFRTGNRNYGYTF,TGTGCCAGCAGTTTCAGGACAGGGAATCGTAACTATGGCTACACCTTC
-,TRBJ2-3,-,TRBV9,CASSAYTLGDTQYF,TGTGCCAGCAGCGCCTATACCTTGGGGGATACGCAGTATTTT
-,TRBJ2-1,-,TRBV6-5,CASSYSRGSREQFF,TGTGCCAGCAGTTACTCGAGGGGGAGCCGAGAGCAGTTCTTC